The 30 T cell receptor beta chains below all came from one sample that was sequenced in a study of blood T cells in healthy people across ages. A J-beta primer mix and a sample-barcoded 5' primer were used in a second PCR of about 6 to 12 cycles. TCRdb passed the 5' RACE reads through MiXCR, listing each CDR3 protein once. This sample yields about 570,000 distinct CDR3 sequences, of which roughly 28% are seen a single time; 15% to 20% belongs to the top ten. What was sequenced was blood. The receptor source for this set is a woman aged 70 to 79 in good health.

In its sample, this clonotype was seen a few times. This sequence joins TRBV10-3 and TRBJ1-2; D remains ambiguous. Germline CDR1 is ENHRY and CDR2 is SYGVKD. The CDR3 consists of 13 residues. Trimming stripped 4 bases from V and 7 bases from J, with 13 bases between. CDR3 nucleotides: TGTGCCATCAGTGCGGGTTGGGGAGGTGGCTACACCTTC. It yields the protein CAISAGWGGGYTF.

The rearrangement links TRBV9 to TRBJ1-2, with D unclear. Trimming removed 4 bases at V and 3 bases at J, with 13 bases between. The germline V gene encodes CDR1 SGDLS and CDR2 YYNGEE. The CDR3 length is 14 residues. The CDR3 nucleotides read TGTGCCAGCAGCTCACACGTTGGGGACTATGGCTACACCTTC. This translates into CASSSHVGDYGYTF.

The rearrangement joins TRBV20-1 to TRBJ2-7; D might be TRBD1 (6 bases). Trimming cost V 5 bases and J 8 bases, with 16 bases left between them. This CDR3 has 12 residues. The germline V gene encodes CDR1 DFQATT and CDR2 SNEGSKA (reference sequence). The CDR3 sequence: CSAPRDNRKQYF. Here the CDR3 DNA reads TGCAGTGCTCCCCGGGACAATCGAAAGCAGTACTTC.

The V gene is TRBV3-1, the J gene TRBJ2-7, with 7 nucleotides matching TRBD1. Trimming cost V 2 bases and J 3 bases; bases outside gene matches: 4. The CDR3 covers 14 residues. In germline, CDR1 is LGHDT, CDR2 YNNKEL (reference sequence). The CDR3 DNA follows: TGTGCCAGCAGCCAATACACAGGGGACTACGAGCAGTACTTC. Translated: CASSQYTGDYEQYF.

This chain joins TRBV7-2 and TRBJ1-4; 7 bases match TRBD1. V was pared by 3 bases and J by 10 bases, with 11 bases of the junction left unmatched. Germline lookup yields CDR1 SGHTA and CDR2 FQGNSA. There are 15 residues in the CDR3. The CDR3: CASSFVTFAGGKLFF. DNA of the CDR3: TGTGCCAGCAGCTTCGTAACGTTCGCAGGGGGAAAACTGTTTTTT.

This clonotype was recorded a few times. This chain links TRBV30 with TRBJ2-5; 12 positions match TRBD1. V trimming: 2 bases; J trimming: 2 bases; junction bases outside the gene matches: 9. Germline lookup yields CDR1 GTSNPN and CDR2 SVGIG (reference sequence). The CDR3 covers 17 residues. This CDR3 is CAWSTGTGGVSQETQYF. CDR3 DNA: TGTGCCTGGAGTACCGGGACAGGGGGCGTTTCACAAGAGACCCAGTACTTC. Full variable domain (missing parts from reference TRBV30 and TRBJ2-5): SQTIHQWPATLVQPVGSPLSLECTVEGTSNPNLYWYRQAAGRGLQLLFYSVGIGQISSEVPQNLSASRPQDRQFILSSKKLLLSDSGFYLCAWSTGTGGVSQETQYFGPGTRLLVL.

The genes are TRBV5-1 and TRBJ2-5, with TRBD2 matching 7 bases. The end of the DNA fits TRBJ2-1 better, so the J call may be wrong. This CDR3 is 14 amino acids long. Germline lookup yields CDR1 SGHRS and CDR2 YFSETQ. This CDR3 reads CASSQLAVYNEQFF. The CDR3 DNA sequence: TGCGCCAGCAGCCAGCTAGCGGTCTACAATGAGCAGTTCTTC.

This clonotype was counted a single time. The genes are TRBV20-1 and TRBJ1-2, with 9 bases aligning to TRBD1. Trimming removed 6 bases from V and 5 bases from J; junction bases left unmatched: 13. The CDR3 is 15 amino acids. Per the germline V gene, CDR1 is DFQATT and CDR2 is SNEGSKA (reference sequence). The CDR3 nucleotides are TGCAGTGCCCCGGCTGGGACAGGGATGGGTTATGGCTACACCTTC. Protein: CSAPAGTGMGYGYTF.

This clonotype was seen a few times. CDR3 protein: CATSSPSYQVGELFF. The CDR3 DNA reads TGTGCCACCAGCAGTCCAAGTTATCAGGTCGGGGAGCTGTTTTTT. The rearrangement links TRBV15 to TRBJ2-2; no firm D call. The V end lost 3 bases, the J end lost 7 bases, and 15 bases lay between the germline ends. The CDR3 is 15 residues long. Germline V CDR1 and CDR2: LNHNV, YYDKDF (reference sequence). The full variable domain, rest sourced from reference TRBV15 and TRBJ2-2, is DAMVIQNPRYQVTQFGKPVTLSCSQTLNHNVMYWYQQKSSQAPKLLFHYYDKDFNNEADTPDNFQSRRPNTSFCFLDIRSPGLGDTAMYLCATSSPSYQVGELFFGEGSRLTVL.

This chain joins TRBV20-1 and TRBJ2-3; D may be TRBD2 (5 bases). Germline loops: CDR1 DFQATT, CDR2 SNEGSKA (reference sequence). The CDR3 loop spans 15 amino acids. The V end lost 0 bases, the J end lost 3 bases, and 13 bases lay between the germline ends. CDR3 sequence (DNA): TGCAGTGCTAGAGACCAGCGGAGGTTGACAGATACGCAGTATTTT. It is translated as CSARDQRRLTDTQYF.

The chain uses TRBV20-1 and TRBJ2-1; possible D gene TRBD1, 6 bases. Germline CDR1 reads DFQATT; CDR2 reads SNEGSKA (reference sequence). The CDR3 length is 13 residues. V dropped 0 bases and J dropped 8 bases, with 11 bases sitting between them. The DNA of the CDR3 is TGCAGTGCTAGAGATTACAGGGCGGATGAGCAGTTCTTC. Protein sequence: CSARDYRADEQFF.

This clonotype was found a few times. The genes are TRBV6-1 and TRBJ2-4; D gene ambiguous. Trimming removed 6 bases at V and 8 bases at J, with 8 bases between. Germline CDR1 MNHNS, CDR2 SASEGT. The CDR3 is made up of 11 amino acids. This CDR3 reads CASRGSDIQYF. The CDR3 DNA reads TGTGCCAGCAGGGGTTCGGACATTCAGTACTTC.

The chain uses TRBV20-1 and TRBJ2-5; TRBD1 might be the D (6 bases). The better agreement between TRBJ2-7 and the DNA end casts doubt on the J call. The CDR3 length is 15 residues. CDR1 and CDR2 (germline): DFQATT, SNEGSKA (reference sequence). The CDR3 sequence: CSAQDRGSFTYEQYF. For the CDR3, the DNA is TGCAGTGCCCAGGATAGGGGGAGTTTTACCTACGAGCAGTACTTC.

This clonotype was counted a few times. The DNA for the CDR3 is TGTGCCAGCAGCCGCGACAGCCGTAACTATGGCTACACCTTC. Protein product: CASSRDSRNYGYTF. V gene TRBV7-2 combines with J gene TRBJ1-2, with D possibly TRBD1 on 5 matching bases. V lost 5 bases and J lost 1, with 11 bases in between. The length of the CDR3 is 14 residues. Germline CDR1 reads SGHTA; CDR2 reads FQGNSA.

The V and J genes are TRBV7-8 and TRBJ2-2; 10 bases agree with TRBD1. The CDR3 extends over 16 amino acids. V was pared by 5 bases and J by 4 bases, with 7 bases of the junction left unmatched. The V gene's germline CDR1 is SGHVS and CDR2 FQNEAQ. CDR3 amino acids: CASSTRQGAGTGELFF. CDR3 DNA sequence: TGTGCCAGCAGCACTCGACAGGGGGCGGGCACCGGGGAGCTGTTTTTT. Supplemented by reference TRBV7-8 and TRBJ2-2, the full variable domain reads GAGVSQSPRYKVAKRGQDVALRCDPISGHVSLFWYQQALGQGPEFLTYFQNEAQLDKSGLPSDRFFAERPEGSVSTLKIQRTQQEDSAVYLCASSTRQGAGTGELFFGEGSRLTVL.

The chain employs TRBV5-6 and TRBJ1-1, with D unresolved. The CDR3 extends over 13 amino acids. Germline CDR1 reads SGHDT; CDR2 reads YYEEEE. With 0 bases removed from V and 10 bases from J, the gap between germline ends came to 13 bases. In DNA, the CDR3 is TGTGCCAGCAGCTTGGCTCGGCAGTGGAGAGCTTTCTTT. Encoded protein: CASSLARQWRAFF.

This chain links TRBV4-3 with TRBJ2-7; 8 bases fit TRBD1. CDR3 length equals 14 residues. CDR1 and CDR2 (germline): LGHNA, YSLEER. V shed 6 bases, J shed 2 bases, and the junction held 6 bases outside the gene matches. For the CDR3, the DNA is TGCGCCAGCAGTCGACAGGGGAGCCCCTACGAGCAGTACTTC. It encodes CASSRQGSPYEQYF.

This clonotype occurred a few times. The rearrangement links TRBV20-1 to TRBJ2-1; 7 bases are a match to TRBD1. The junction had 14 bases not matched to a gene; V was cut back by 5 bases and J by 7 bases. This CDR3 has 15 amino acids. The germline CDR1 and CDR2 sequences are DFQATT and SNEGSKA (reference sequence). CDR3 sequence: CSAHLGRGIRNEQFF. The CDR3 nucleotides are TGCAGTGCTCACCTCGGCAGGGGGATCAGGAATGAGCAGTTCTTC.

The chain combines TRBV18 with TRBJ2-3; TRBD1 agrees at 7 bases. The ends lost 5 bases at V and 5 bases at J; junction bases unmatched: 10. The CDR3 totals 15 residues. In germline, CDR1 is KGHSH, CDR2 LQKENI. For the CDR3, the DNA is TGTGCCAGCTCATCAAGACAGGGTCGGAGAGATACGCAGTATTTT. This codes for CASSSRQGRRDTQYF.

V gene TRBV13 combines with J gene TRBJ1-4; D remains unclear. Germline V gene data show CDR1 as PRHDT and CDR2 as FYEKMQ (reference sequence). Trimming removed 6 bases at V and 0 bases at J, with 8 bases between. The CDR3 is 14 residues long. Written as DNA, the CDR3 is TGTGCCAGCAGTTCACAGCCAACTAATGAAAAACTGTTTTTT. Translated: CASSSQPTNEKLFF.

The chain has TRBV4-3 and TRBJ1-2; D possibly corresponds to TRBD1 (6 bases). The CDR3 runs 15 residues. Germline lookup yields CDR1 LGHNA and CDR2 YSLEER. Trimming left V 1 base short and J 9 bases short, with 18 bases between. The DNA of the CDR3 is TGCGCCAGCAGCCAAGCGGCCCTAATACAGGGTAGCTACACCTTC. The encoded protein is CASSQAALIQGSYTF.

The V and J genes are TRBV5-1 and TRBJ2-1, with a weak D call TRBD1 (6 bases). CDR3 size: 13 residues. With 4 bases removed from V and 3 bases from J, the gap between germline ends came to 8 bases. Per the germline V gene, CDR1 is SGHRS and CDR2 is YFSETQ. The DNA of the CDR3 is TGCGCCAGCAGCCAACAGGGCTACAATGAGCAGTTCTTC. Translated, it gives CASSQQGYNEQFF.

This sequence joins TRBV19 and TRBJ2-3; D remains unclear. The CDR3 has 16 amino acids. Germline V lookup: CDR1 LNHDA, CDR2 SQIVND (reference sequence). Trimming removed 5 bases at V and 2 bases at J, with 17 bases between. CDR3 loop: CASSELTGSSTDTQYF. CDR3 sequence (DNA): TGTGCCAGTAGTGAGTTGACGGGCAGCTCCACAGATACGCAGTATTTT.

The rearrangement links TRBV7-2 to TRBJ2-7; 7 bases align to TRBD1. This CDR3 comprises 12 residues. Germline V lookup: CDR1 SGHTA, CDR2 FQGNSA. With 4 bases clipped from V and 6 bases from J, the junction kept 3 bases outside the gene matches. CDR3 bases: TGTGCCAGCAGCTCCAACAGGGGCGAGCAGTACTTC. It specifies CASSSNRGEQYF. Drawing the rest from reference TRBV7-2 and TRBJ2-7, the complete variable domain is GAGVSQSPSNKVTEKGKDVELRCDPISGHTALYWYRQSLGQGLEFLIYFQGNSAPDKSGLPSDRFSAERTGGSVSTLTIQRTQQEDSAVYLCASSSNRGEQYFGPGTRLTVT.

This sequence joins TRBV6-1 and TRBJ2-5; tentative D call: TRBD2 (7 bases). Trimming pared 8 bases from V and 2 bases from J, leaving 15 bases between. CDR3 size: 14 residues. CDR1 is MNHNS, CDR2 SASEGT, per germline. This CDR3 reads CASLFGGRQETQYF. The CDR3 coding sequence is TGTGCCAGCCTTTTCGGGGGGCGGCAAGAGACCCAGTACTTC.

The chain is built from TRBV6-1 and TRBJ1-6; 9 nucleotides line up with TRBD1. The germline CDR1 and CDR2 sequences are MNHNS and SASEGT. The CDR3 is made up of 16 amino acids. Losses at the gene ends were 6 bases for V and 4 bases for J; bases not matched to a gene: 7. CDR3 coding DNA: TGTGCCAGCAGATTGACAGGGGGACTTTATAATTCACCCCTCCACTTT. Translated, it gives CASRLTGGLYNSPLHF.

The chain combines TRBV7-2 with TRBJ1-3; weak D call: TRBD1 (5 bases). The germline CDR1 and CDR2 sequences are SGHTA and FQGNSA. CDR3 length: 15 amino acids. With 6 bases removed from V and 2 bases from J, the gap between germline ends came to 14 bases. The CDR3 loop reads CASRAGLATGNTIYF. The CDR3 DNA is TGTGCCAGCAGAGCAGGGTTGGCGACTGGAAACACCATATATTTT.

V gene TRBV20-1 combines with J gene TRBJ1-2, with 7 bases identical to TRBD1. The V gene end was trimmed by 5 bases and the J gene end by 0 bases; junction bases not matched to a gene: 6. Germline CDR1 is DFQATT and CDR2 is SNEGSKA (reference sequence). This CDR3 is built from 14 residues. The CDR3 nucleotides are TGCAGTGCTGTAAGGGGACAGTCTAACTATGGCTACACCTTC. The encoded protein is CSAVRGQSNYGYTF.

The chain couples TRBV21-1 to TRBJ2-1. TRBV21-1 is noted as a pseudogene. The CDR3 is made up of 14 amino acids. CDR3 coding DNA: TGTGCCAGCACCCAACAGCGAAAAACCAATGAGCAGTTCTTC. It is translated as CASTQQRKTNEQFF.

This clonotype was picked up a small number of times. The gene calls are TRBV20-1 and TRBJ2-3; D not resolved. The CDR3 totals 12 residues. The germline gives CDR1 DFQATT, CDR2 SNEGSKA (reference sequence). The V and J ends lost 3 bases and 4 bases respectively, with 8 bases between them. The CDR3 nucleotides are TGCAGTGCTAGCCGGCAAGCAGATACGCAGTATTTT. As protein: CSASRQADTQYF.